A selection of T cell receptor delta chains follows, all from one sample in a study of Vδ1+ human thymocytes. TCRdb re-analyzed the multiplex PCR reads via CATT. The top ten hold 0.5% of the sample, which has 45,000 to 60,000 delta-chain clones, 15% to 20% seen once. The material sequenced was Vdelta1+ gamma-delta thymocytes from the thymus. The receptor set was obtained from a boy under two years old who had congenital heart surgery. The CDR3 runs from the conserved cysteine through the conserved F or W. D genes are given only for firm matches. Not every row has a clone size; where given, it reads once, few, many or a size class.

d_gene: TRDD3
j_gene: TRDJ1
abundance: .
v_gene: TRDV1
CDR3aa: CALGEAIRTGGSDNTDKLIF
CDR3nt: TGTGCTCTTGGGGAAGCCATACGAACTGGGGGAAGCGACAACACCGATAAACTCATCTTT

d_gene: TRDD2
j_gene: TRDJ1
abundance: few
v_gene: TRDV1
CDR3aa: CALGDPALPTGYGTGDKLIF
CDR3nt: TGTGCTCTTGGGGATCCTGCCCTTCCTACAGGCTACGGAACTGGCGATAAACTCATCTTT

d_gene: TRDD3
j_gene: TRDJ1
abundance: once
v_gene: TRDV2
CDR3aa: CACDTELGDTRGCSDKLIF
CDR3nt: TGTGCCTGTGACACCGAACTGGGGGATACCAGGGGGTGCTCCGATAAACTCATCTTT

d_gene: TRDD3
j_gene: TRDJ1
abundance: few
v_gene: TRDV1
CDR3aa: CALGMERLARLLGDTGYTDKLIF
CDR3nt: TGTGCTCTTGGGATGGAGAGGCTAGCCCGGCTACTGGGGGATACGGGGTACACCGATAAACTCATCTTT

d_gene: TRDD3
j_gene: TRDJ1
abundance: few
v_gene: TRDV1
CDR3aa: CALGDRFKLPTKGGGYHPPYTDKLIF
CDR3nt: TGTGCTCTTGGGGACCGATTTAAACTTCCTACGAAGGGTGGGGGATACCACCCTCCGTACACCGATAAACTCATCTTT

d_gene: .
j_gene: TRDJ1
abundance: .
v_gene: TRDV1
CDR3aa: CALGGYTDKLIF
CDR3nt: TGTGCTCTTGGGGGATACACCGATAAACTCATCTTT

d_gene: TRDD3
j_gene: TRDJ1
abundance: .
v_gene: TRDV1
CDR3aa: CALGERGYTWGMTPKLIF
CDR3nt: TGTGCTCTTGGGGAACGCGGGTACACGTGGGGGATGACCCCTAAACTCATCTTT

d_gene: TRDD2
j_gene: TRDJ1
abundance: few
v_gene: TRDV1
CDR3aa: CALGEPSPSYPYRMDKLIF
CDR3nt: TGTGCTCTTGGGGAACCGTCCCCTTCCTACCCGTACCGCATGGATAAACTCATCTTT

d_gene: TRDD3
j_gene: TRDJ1
abundance: few
v_gene: TRDV1
CDR3aa: CALGATELTPTGLGYTDKLIF
CDR3nt: TGTGCTCTTGGGGCCACTGAATTAACGCCTACAGGACTGGGGTACACCGATAAACTCATCTTT

d_gene: TRDD3
j_gene: TRDJ1
abundance: .
v_gene: TRDV1
CDR3aa: CALGLRPSSSHVLGDKLLSGYTDKLIF
CDR3nt: TGTGCTCTTGGGCTTCGGCCTTCCTCAAGCCACGTACTGGGGGATAAACTCCTTTCGGGGTACACCGATAAACTCATCTTT

d_gene: TRDD3
j_gene: TRDJ1
abundance: .
v_gene: TRDV1
CDR3aa: CALGERRPGGSLKYTDKLIF
CDR3nt: TGTGCTCTTGGGGAACGACGGCCTGGGGGATCCCTGAAGTACACCGATAAACTCATCTTT

d_gene: .
j_gene: TRDJ1
abundance: few
v_gene: TRDV1
CDR3aa: CALGESPLWDTDKLIF
CDR3nt: TGTGCTCTTGGGGAATCTCCTCTTTGGGATACCGATAAACTCATCTTT

d_gene: TRDD3
j_gene: TRDJ1
abundance: few
v_gene: TRDV1
CDR3aa: CALGELIVLGDKTDKLIF
CDR3nt: TGTGCTCTTGGGGAACTAATCGTACTGGGGGATAAAACCGATAAACTCATCTTT

d_gene: .
j_gene: TRDJ2
abundance: few
v_gene: TRDV2
CDR3aa: CACDRGQGRSPPLTAQLFF
CDR3nt: TGTGCCTGTGACAGGGGACAGGGAAGATCCCCACCTTTGACAGCACAACTCTTCTTT